The T cell receptor beta chain under discussion was sequenced for a study of spatial heterogeneity in lung cancer. On the study more broadly: Available PBMC from follow-up, collected a median of about 2 years after resection, underwent sequencing. There were, on average, more than 8.5 raw-read appearances for each unique TCR and UMI combination.

In its sample, this clonotype was seen many times. Its target is unknown. Study results and limitations: Ubiquitous expanded tumor TCRs surfaced in blood more at resection than they did at follow-up.

TCRdb itself ran the 5' RACE reads through MiXCR, one entry per CDR3 protein. The sample has under 150,000 distinct CDR3 sequences, 10% to 12% seen once. As for time point: blood at routine non-recurrence follow-up after resection. Unsorted tumor, nontumor lung tissue or cryopreserved PBMC supplied the whole RNA. The CDR3 has 15 amino acids. Germline CDR1 and CDR2: WNHNN and SYGVQD (reference sequence). Trimming removed 10 bases from V and 7 bases from J, with 26 bases in between. This chain connects TRBV10-1 to TRBJ2-7; possibly TRBD1 or TRBD2 for D (5 bases each). The sequence derives from a female donor with early-stage non-small cell lung cancer. The material sequenced was PBMCs, taken at follow-up. Here the CDR3 reads CATPPNQTVGSEQYF. The DNA for the CDR3 is TGCGCCACCCCACCTAACCAGACAGTGGGGAGTGAGCAGTACTTC.